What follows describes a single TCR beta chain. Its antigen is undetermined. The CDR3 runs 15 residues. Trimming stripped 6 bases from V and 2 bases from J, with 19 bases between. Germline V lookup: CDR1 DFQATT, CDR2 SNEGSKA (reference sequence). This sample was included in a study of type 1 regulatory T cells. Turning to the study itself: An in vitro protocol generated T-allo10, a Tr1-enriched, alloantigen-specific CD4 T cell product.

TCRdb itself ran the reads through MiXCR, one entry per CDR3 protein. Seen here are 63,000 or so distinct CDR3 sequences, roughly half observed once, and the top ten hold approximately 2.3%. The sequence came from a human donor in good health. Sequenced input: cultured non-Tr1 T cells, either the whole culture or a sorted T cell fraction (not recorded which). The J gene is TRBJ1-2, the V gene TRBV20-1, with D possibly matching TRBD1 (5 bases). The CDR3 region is CSAARGPPRNYGYTF. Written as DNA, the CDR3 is TGCAGTGCCGCAAGGGGACCACCCAGGAACTATGGCTACACCTTC.